The clone carrying this T cell receptor (beta chain) appeared a single time. What it binds is unknown. TCRdb's copy holds only in-frame clones and misses some; the assay was immunoSEQ multiplex PCR. The sample includes 40,000 to 50,000 clones, approximately 86% of them seen just once. These data originate in a study of a mutant IDH1 vaccine in newly diagnosed glioma. Stated time point: week 47, end of study. The content of each vaccine dose was 300 ug of mutant IDH1 20-mer peptide, and topical imiquimod accompanied it. V shed 2 bases and J shed 1 base, with 14 bases lying between them. This CDR3 has 16 amino acids. Germline CDR1 reads MNHEY; CDR2 reads SVGAGI.

The source is a man aged 18 to 30 with glioma. Some clones in this sample may be carry-over from other donors' samples. This sequence joins TRBV6-5 and TRBJ1-1, with D unresolved. The input for sequencing was PBMCs, taken from a glioma patient whose treatment included an IDH1 peptide vaccine. CDR3 sequence reads: CASSYPPWVANTEAFF. The CDR3 region has the DNA TGTGCCAGCAGTTACCCCCCCTGGGTAGCGAACACTGAAGCTTTCTTT.